Listed below are T cell receptor beta chains from one sample, sequenced in a study of cytomegalovirus exposure and HLA in healthy donors. Method: immunoSEQ multiplex PCR; TCRdb's copy keeps in-frame clones and lacks some. The sample includes fewer than 250,000 clones, about 77% of them seen just once. Sequenced sample: PBMCs. Receptor source: a man aged 25-45 years in good health and CMV-seropositive. Both conserved end residues are part of each CDR3. D genes are given only for firm matches. Not all rows give a size; the values are once, few, many and, for expanded clones, a class.

clone_size j_call v_call d_call cdr3_aa cdr3_nt
NA TRBJ2-7 TRBV6-5 TRBD2 CASTYAASGAYEQYF TGTGCCAGCACCTACGCGGCTAGCGGAGCCTACGAGCAGTACTTC
NA TRBJ1-1 TRBV30 NA CAWSHSRGSTEAFF TGTGCCTGGAGTCACTCCCGGGGGAGCACTGAAGCTTTCTTT
NA TRBJ2-7 TRBV6-6 TRBD1 CASSYPGTGRRYEQYF TGTGCCAGCAGTTACCCTGGGACAGGGAGGAGGTACGAGCAGTACTTC
NA TRBJ2-5 TRBV18 TRBD2 CASSLTTSLEETQYF TGTGCCAGCTCACTGACGACTAGCTTGGAAGAGACCCAGTACTTC
NA TRBJ1-2 TRBV25-1 TRBD1 CASSEGTGGSYGYTF TGTGCCAGCAGTGAAGGGACAGGAGGGTCCTATGGCTACACCTTC
NA TRBJ2-2 TRBV11-2 NA CASSPGGVNTGELFF TGTGCCAGCAGCCCCGGCGGGGTAAACACCGGGGAGCTGTTTTTT
NA TRBJ2-7 TRBV15 TRBD1 CATSRDRGTGGYEQYF TGTGCCACCAGCAGAGATCGGGGGACAGGGGGCTACGAGCAGTACTTC
NA TRBJ2-7 TRBV19 TRBD1 CASTRGQSYEQYF TGTGCCAGTACCCGGGGACAGAGCTACGAGCAGTACTTC
NA TRBJ2-7 TRBV6-1 TRBD2 CASRISGGLTYEQYF TGTGCCAGCAGGATAAGCGGGGGCTTGACCTACGAGCAGTACTTC
NA TRBJ2-7 TRBV6-5 TRBD2 CASSYDIAGASYEQYF TGTGCCAGCAGTTACGATATAGCGGGGGCCTCCTACGAGCAGTACTTC
once TRBJ1-2 TRBV6-5 NA CASAKGRHYGYTF TGTGCCAGCGCCAAGGGGCGTCACTATGGCTACACCTTC
NA TRBJ2-1 TRBV15 TRBD1 CATSRGGTGGYNEQFF TGTGCCACCAGCAGAGGGGGGACAGGGGGGTACAATGAGCAGTTCTTC
NA TRBJ2-3 TRBV12-5 TRBD2 CASGLILAGGRTDTQYF TGTGCTAGTGGTTTGATCCTAGCGGGGGGTAGAACAGATACGCAGTATTTT
NA TRBJ2-1 TRBV30 TRBD2 CAWSPVSGTYNEQFF TGTGCCTGGAGTCCGGTTAGCGGGACCTACAATGAGCAGTTCTTC
NA TRBJ2-2 TRBV6-4 NA CASTSDYTGELFF TGTGCCAGCACATCAGACTACACCGGGGAGCTGTTTTTT
NA TRBJ2-1 TRBV7-9 NA CASSLMQGMNEQFF TGTGCCAGCAGCTTAATGCAGGGTATGAATGAGCAGTTCTTC
NA TRBJ2-7 TRBV7-2 NA CASSSPPLWEPRLYEQYF TGTGCCAGCAGCTCCCCCCCTTTGTGGGAGCCCCGCCTTTACGAGCAGTACTTC
NA TRBJ1-1 TRBV7-9 TRBD1 CASSLRTGVFGTEAFF TGTGCCAGCAGCCTTCGGACAGGGGTTTTTGGCACTGAAGCTTTCTTT
NA TRBJ2-3 TRBV7-2 NA CASSNRTDTQYF TGTGCCAGCAGCAACAGGACAGATACGCAGTATTTT
NA TRBJ2-2 TRBV5-1 TRBD1 CASSLRQGNTGELFF TGCGCCAGCAGCTTGCGACAGGGGAACACCGGGGAGCTGTTTTTT
NA TRBJ2-1 TRBV7-6 TRBD2 CASSSQSGALRDEQFF TGTGCCAGCAGCTCCCAAAGCGGGGCCCTCAGGGATGAGCAGTTCTTC
once TRBJ2-5 TRBV11-2 TRBD2 CASSFRAGVAQETQYF TGTGCCAGCAGCTTTCGAGCGGGGGTCGCCCAAGAGACCCAGTACTTC
NA TRBJ2-1 TRBV30 TRBD2 CAWSGLAEYNEQFF TGTGCCTGGAGCGGACTAGCGGAGTACAATGAGCAGTTCTTC
NA TRBJ1-4 TRBV21-1 NA CASLRSLATNEKLFF TGTGCCAGCCTACGGTCCCTGGCAACTAATGAAAAACTGTTTTTT
NA TRBJ2-2 TRBV30 NA CAYSGIKVTGELFF TGTGCCTACTCAGGGATAAAAGTGACCGGGGAGCTGTTTTTT
NA TRBJ1-6 TRBV28 NA CASSSFRGSDNSPLHF TGTGCCAGCAGTTCTTTCAGGGGTTCGGATAATTCACCCCTCCACTTT
NA TRBJ2-6 TRBV30 NA CAWIRGRLDSYSGANVLTF TGTGCCTGGATCCGGGGGAGGCTTGACTCTTACTCTGGGGCCAACGTCCTGACTTTC
NA TRBJ1-2 TRBV5-1 NA CASSPVGRVYGYTF TGCGCCAGCAGCCCTGTGGGCCGAGTCTATGGCTACACCTTC
NA TRBJ1-2 TRBV7-9 NA CASSLKESGYGYTF TGTGCCAGCAGCTTAAAGGAGTCGGGCTATGGCTACACCTTC
NA TRBJ1-1 TRBV29-1 TRBD1 CSVILKGAVAFF TGCAGCGTTATACTCAAGGGGGCAGTAGCTTTCTTT
few TRBJ2-3 TRBV4-1 TRBD2 CASSQDRGGTSGSIGTDTQYF TGCGCCAGCAGCCAAGATAGGGGTGGGACTAGCGGGAGTATAGGAACAGATACGCAGTATTTT
NA TRBJ2-7 TRBV19 NA CASSTTGGAYEQYF TGTGCCAGTAGTACTACAGGTGGAGCCTACGAGCAGTACTTC
NA TRBJ2-1 TRBV4-1 NA CASSRQGELLRDEQFF TGCGCCAGCAGCCGGCAAGGGGAACTACTTAGGGATGAGCAGTTCTTC
NA TRBJ1-4 TRBV4-3 NA CASSQDLDVATNEKLFF TGCGCCAGCAGCCAAGATCTAGACGTTGCAACTAATGAAAAACTGTTTTTT
few TRBJ1-4 TRBV18 NA CASSPQDSLYREREKLFF TGTGCCAGCTCACCCCAGGACAGCCTCTACCGTGAGAGGGAAAAACTGTTTTTT
NA TRBJ2-2 TRBV15 TRBD1 CATSRLDRDTGELFF TGTGCCACCAGCAGACTTGACAGGGACACCGGGGAGCTGTTTTTT
NA TRBJ2-2 TRBV9 NA CASSAPWGDGTGELFF TGTGCCAGCAGCGCCCCCTGGGGGGATGGCACCGGGGAGCTGTTTTTT
NA TRBJ2-3 TRBV7-6 NA CASSLGARESTQYF TGTGCCAGCAGCTTAGGTGCTAGAGAGAGTACGCAGTATTTT
NA TRBJ2-1 TRBV5-8 NA CASSLALSPYNEQFF TGTGCCAGCAGCTTGGCCCTTAGTCCCTACAATGAGCAGTTCTTC
NA TRBJ2-7 TRBV27 TRBD2 CASSLGTSSYEQYF TGTGCCAGCAGTCTCGGGACTAGCAGCTACGAGCAGTACTTC
once TRBJ2-2 TRBV7-9 TRBD2 CASSRFGGDTGELFF TGTGCCAGCAGTCGTTTCGGGGGGGACACCGGGGAGCTGTTTTTT
NA TRBJ1-5 TRBV5-1 TRBD1 CASSVGTGEQPQHF TGCGCCAGCAGCGTCGGGACAGGGGAGCAGCCCCAGCATTTT
NA TRBJ2-1 TRBV28 TRBD2 CASSRPGTSGRPEQFF TGTGCCAGCAGTCGCCCCGGGACTAGCGGGAGACCTGAGCAGTTCTTC
once TRBJ2-3 TRBV2 NA CASNGGFTDTQYF TGTGCCAGCAACGGGGGTTTCACAGATACGCAGTATTTT
NA TRBJ2-7 TRBV5-6 NA CASSPGGGEYEQYF TGTGCCAGCAGCCCTGGGGGGGGCGAGTACGAGCAGTACTTC
once TRBJ2-3 TRBV7-3 NA CASSPSRVSGKDTQYF TGTGCCAGCAGCCCCTCGAGGGTTAGCGGCAAAGATACGCAGTATTTT
NA TRBJ2-7 TRBV21-1 NA CASSIAGQGNPYEQYF TGTGCCAGCAGCATTGCGGGACAGGGAAACCCCTACGAGCAGTACTTC
NA TRBJ1-1 TRBV19 TRBD1 CASSMGQGASEAFF TGTGCCAGTAGTATGGGACAGGGGGCCTCGGAAGCTTTCTTT
NA TRBJ2-7 TRBV7-6 TRBD1 CASSFGTEYEQYF TGTGCCAGCAGCTTTGGGACAGAGTACGAGCAGTACTTC
NA TRBJ2-5 TRBV30 TRBD1 CAWTSTGAPGETQYF TGTGCCTGGACTTCGACAGGGGCCCCTGGAGAGACCCAGTACTTC
NA TRBJ1-2 TRBV10-3 NA CAISEREGYGYTF TGTGCCATCAGTGAGCGGGAAGGCTATGGCTACACCTTC
NA TRBJ1-4 TRBV7-2 NA CASSLENGNEKLFF TGTGCCAGCAGCTTAGAGAATGGCAATGAAAAACTGTTTTTT
few TRBJ2-4 TRBV7-3 TRBD2 CASSLSPAGGPRSKNIQYF TGTGCCAGCAGCTTATCCCCAGCGGGAGGGCCGAGGTCCAAAAACATTCAGTACTTC
few TRBJ2-7 TRBV7-9 NA CASSFRGSTSYEQYF TGTGCCAGCAGCTTTAGGGGGTCCACCTCCTACGAGCAGTACTTC
NA TRBJ2-7 TRBV7-2 NA CASSLEGGLNSYEQYF TGTGCCAGCAGCTTAGAGGGGGGGTTGAACTCCTACGAGCAGTACTTC